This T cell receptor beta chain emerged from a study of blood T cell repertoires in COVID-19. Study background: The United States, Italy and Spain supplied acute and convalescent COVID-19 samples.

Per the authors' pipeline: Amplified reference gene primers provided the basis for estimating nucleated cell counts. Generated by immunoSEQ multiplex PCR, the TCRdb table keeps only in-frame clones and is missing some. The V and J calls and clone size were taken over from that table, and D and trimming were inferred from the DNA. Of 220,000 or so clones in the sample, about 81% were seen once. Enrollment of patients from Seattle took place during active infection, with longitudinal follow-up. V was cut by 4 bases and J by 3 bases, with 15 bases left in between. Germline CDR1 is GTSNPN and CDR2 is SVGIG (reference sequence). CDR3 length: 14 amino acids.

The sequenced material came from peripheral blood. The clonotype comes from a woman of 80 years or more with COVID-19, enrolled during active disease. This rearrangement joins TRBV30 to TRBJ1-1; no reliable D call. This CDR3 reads CAWIGRGRYTEAFF. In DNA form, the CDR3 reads TGTGCCTGGATTGGTCGAGGCAGATACACTGAAGCTTTCTTT. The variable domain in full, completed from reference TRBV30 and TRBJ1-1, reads SQTIHQWPATLVQPVGSPLSLECTVEGTSNPNLYWYRQAAGRGLQLLFYSVGIGQISSEVPQNLSASRPQDRQFILSSKKLLLSDSGFYLCAWIGRGRYTEAFFGQGTRLTVV.